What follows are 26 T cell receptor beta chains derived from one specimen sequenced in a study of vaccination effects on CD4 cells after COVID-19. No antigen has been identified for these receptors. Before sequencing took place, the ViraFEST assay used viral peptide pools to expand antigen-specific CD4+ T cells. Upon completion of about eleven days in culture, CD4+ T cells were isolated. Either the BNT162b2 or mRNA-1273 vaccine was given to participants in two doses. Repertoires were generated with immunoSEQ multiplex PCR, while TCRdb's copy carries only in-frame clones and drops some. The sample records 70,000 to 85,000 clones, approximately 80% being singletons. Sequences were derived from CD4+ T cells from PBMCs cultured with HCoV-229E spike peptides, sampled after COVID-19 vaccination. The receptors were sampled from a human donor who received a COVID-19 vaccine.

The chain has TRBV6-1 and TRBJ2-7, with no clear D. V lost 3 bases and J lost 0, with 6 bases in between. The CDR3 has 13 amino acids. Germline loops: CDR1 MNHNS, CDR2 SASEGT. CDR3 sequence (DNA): TGTGCCAGCAGTGATTTTCGCTCCTACGAGCAGTACGTC. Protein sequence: CASSDFRSYEQYV.

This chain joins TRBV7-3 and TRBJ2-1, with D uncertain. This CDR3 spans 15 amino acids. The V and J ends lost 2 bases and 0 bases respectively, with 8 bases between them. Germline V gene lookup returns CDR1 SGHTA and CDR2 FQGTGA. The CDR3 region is CASSLAQSSYNEQFF. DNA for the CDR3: TGTGCCAGCAGCTTAGCTCAGAGCTCCTACAATGAGCAGTTCTTC.

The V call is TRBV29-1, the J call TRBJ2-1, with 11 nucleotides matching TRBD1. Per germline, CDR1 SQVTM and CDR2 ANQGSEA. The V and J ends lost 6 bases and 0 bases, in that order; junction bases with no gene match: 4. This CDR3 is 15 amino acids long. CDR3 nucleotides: TGCAGCGTCCCCGGGACAGGGGGCTCCTACAATGAGCAGTTCTTC. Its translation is CSVPGTGGSYNEQFF.

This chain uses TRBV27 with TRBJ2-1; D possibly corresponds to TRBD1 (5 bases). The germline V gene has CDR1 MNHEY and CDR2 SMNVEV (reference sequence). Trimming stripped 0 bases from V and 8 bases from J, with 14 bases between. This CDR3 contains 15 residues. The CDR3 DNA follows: TGTGCCAGCAGTTTATCTCCCCCGCAGGGCCATGAGCAGTTCTTC. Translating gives CASSLSPPQGHEQFF.

CDR3 region: CASSRRGRETQYF. The DNA of the CDR3 is TGTGCCAGCAGTAGGAGGGGAAGGGAGACCCAGTACTTC. This sequence joins TRBV28 and TRBJ2-5; D perhaps matches TRBD2 (6 bases). Trimming removed 5 bases from V and 5 bases from J, with 12 bases in between. CDR3 length equals 13 residues. Germline CDR1 MDHEN, CDR2 SYDVKM.

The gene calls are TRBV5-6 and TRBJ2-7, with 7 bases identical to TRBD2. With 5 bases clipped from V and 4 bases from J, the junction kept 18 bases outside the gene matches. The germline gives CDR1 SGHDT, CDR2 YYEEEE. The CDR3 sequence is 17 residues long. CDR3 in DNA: TGTGCCAGCAGGCGAGTCTTCCCAGGGTGCGGGGGTTACGAGCAGTACGTC. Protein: CASRRVFPGCGGYEQYV.

CDR3 DNA: TGTGCCAGCTCACCCGGACAGGGTTCAGTGATCGGGGAGCTGTTTTTT. This codes for CASSPGQGSVIGELFF. The J gene is TRBJ2-2, the V gene TRBV18; 8 bases fit TRBD1. This CDR3 contains 16 residues. V shed 3 bases and J 7 bases; nucleotides not matched to a gene: 10. Looked up from germline, CDR1 is KGHSH and CDR2 is LQKENI.

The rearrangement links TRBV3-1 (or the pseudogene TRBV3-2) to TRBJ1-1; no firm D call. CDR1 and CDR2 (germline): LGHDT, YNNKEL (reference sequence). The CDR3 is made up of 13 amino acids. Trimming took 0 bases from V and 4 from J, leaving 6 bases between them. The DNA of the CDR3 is TGTGCCAGCAGCCAAGAACTGTTCACTGAAGCTTTCTTT. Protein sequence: CASSQELFTEAFF.

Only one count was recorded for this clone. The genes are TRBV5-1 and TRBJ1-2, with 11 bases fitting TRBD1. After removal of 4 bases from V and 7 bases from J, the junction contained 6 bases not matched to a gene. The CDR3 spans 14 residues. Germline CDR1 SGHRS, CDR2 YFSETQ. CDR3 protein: CASSPGQGAGGYTF. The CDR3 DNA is TGCGCCAGCAGCCCCGGACAGGGGGCGGGTGGCTACACCTTC.

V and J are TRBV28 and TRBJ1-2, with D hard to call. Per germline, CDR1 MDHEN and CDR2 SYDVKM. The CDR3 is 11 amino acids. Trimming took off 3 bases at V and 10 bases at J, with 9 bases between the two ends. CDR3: CASSFNNDYTF. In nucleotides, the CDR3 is TGTGCCAGCAGTTTCAATAACGACTACACCTTC.

CDR3 DNA sequence: TGTGCCAGTAGTAAGAGCAGGGGAGTAGGTGGCTACACCTTC. Translating gives CASSKSRGVGGYTF. J is TRBJ1-2 and V is TRBV19, with D tentatively TRBD1 (6 bases). V was clipped by 4 bases and J by 7 bases, with 16 bases between them. CDR3 length equals 14 residues. Germline V gene data show CDR1 as LNHDA and CDR2 as SQIVND (reference sequence).

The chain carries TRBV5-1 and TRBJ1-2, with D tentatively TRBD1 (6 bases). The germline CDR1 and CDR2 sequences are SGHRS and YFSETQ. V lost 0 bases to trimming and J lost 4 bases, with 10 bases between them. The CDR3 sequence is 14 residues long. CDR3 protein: CASSLVGAFYGYTF. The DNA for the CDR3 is TGCGCCAGCAGCTTGGTGGGGGCTTTCTATGGCTACACCTTC.

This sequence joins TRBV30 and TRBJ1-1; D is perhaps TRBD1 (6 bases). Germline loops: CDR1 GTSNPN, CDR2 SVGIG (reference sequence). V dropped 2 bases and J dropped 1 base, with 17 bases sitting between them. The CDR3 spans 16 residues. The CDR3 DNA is TGTGCCTGGAGTCCAGGGGCACGCTCAGGGAACACTGAAGCTTTCTTT. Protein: CAWSPGARSGNTEAFF.

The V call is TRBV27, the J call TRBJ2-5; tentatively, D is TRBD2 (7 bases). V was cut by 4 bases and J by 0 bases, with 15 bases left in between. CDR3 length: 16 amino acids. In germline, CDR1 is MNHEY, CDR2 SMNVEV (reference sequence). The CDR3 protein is CASSSLGRGYQETQYF. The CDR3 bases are TGTGCCAGCAGTTCCTTGGGGAGGGGGTACCAAGAGACCCAGTACTTC.

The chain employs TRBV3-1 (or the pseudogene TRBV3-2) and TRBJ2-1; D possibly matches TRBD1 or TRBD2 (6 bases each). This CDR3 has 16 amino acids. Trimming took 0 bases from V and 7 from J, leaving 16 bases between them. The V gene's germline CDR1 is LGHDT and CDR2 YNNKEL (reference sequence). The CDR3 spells CASSQDGRGLSNEQFF. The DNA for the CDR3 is TGTGCCAGCAGCCAAGATGGCCGGGGGCTGTCAAATGAGCAGTTCTTC.

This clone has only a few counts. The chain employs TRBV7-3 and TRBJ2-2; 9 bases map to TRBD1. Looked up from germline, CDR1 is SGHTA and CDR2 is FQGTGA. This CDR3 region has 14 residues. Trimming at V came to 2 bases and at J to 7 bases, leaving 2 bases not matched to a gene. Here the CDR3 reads CASSLDRGSGELFF. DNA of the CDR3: TGTGCCAGCAGCTTAGACAGGGGGAGCGGGGAGCTGTTTTTT.

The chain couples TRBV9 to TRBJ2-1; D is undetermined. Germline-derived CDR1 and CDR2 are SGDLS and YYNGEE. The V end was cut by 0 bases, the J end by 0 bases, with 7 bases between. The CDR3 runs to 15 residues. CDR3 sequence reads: CASSVVPSSYNEQFF. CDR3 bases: TGTGCCAGCAGCGTAGTACCTAGCTCCTACAATGAGCAGTTCTTC.

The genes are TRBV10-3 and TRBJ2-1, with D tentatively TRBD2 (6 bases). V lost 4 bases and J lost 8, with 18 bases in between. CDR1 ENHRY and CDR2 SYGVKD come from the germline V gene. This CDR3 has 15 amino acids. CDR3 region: CAISVGTGSPYEQFF. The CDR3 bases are TGTGCCATCAGTGTAGGGACTGGATCCCCGTATGAGCAGTTCTTC.

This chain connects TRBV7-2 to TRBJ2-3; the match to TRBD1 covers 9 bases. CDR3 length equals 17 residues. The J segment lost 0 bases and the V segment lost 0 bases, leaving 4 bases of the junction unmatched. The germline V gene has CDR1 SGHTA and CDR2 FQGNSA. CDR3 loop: CASSLAGQGRSTDTQYF. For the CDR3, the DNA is TGTGCCAGCAGCTTAGCGGGACAGGGCCGGAGCACAGATACGCAGTATTTT. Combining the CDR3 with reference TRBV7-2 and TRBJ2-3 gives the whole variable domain GAGVSQSPSNKVTEKGKDVELRCDPISGHTALYWYRQSLGQGLEFLIYFQGNSAPDKSGLPSDRFSAERTGGSVSTLTIQRTQQEDSAVYLCASSLAGQGRSTDTQYFGPGTRLTVL.

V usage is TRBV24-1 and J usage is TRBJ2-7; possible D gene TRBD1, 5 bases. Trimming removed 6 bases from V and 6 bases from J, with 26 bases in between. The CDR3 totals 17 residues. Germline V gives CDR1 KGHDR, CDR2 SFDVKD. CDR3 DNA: TGTGCCACCAGTCCTACCCGGACACTAAATAGAAAGTGCGAGCAGTACGTC. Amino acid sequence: CATSPTRTLNRKCEQYV.

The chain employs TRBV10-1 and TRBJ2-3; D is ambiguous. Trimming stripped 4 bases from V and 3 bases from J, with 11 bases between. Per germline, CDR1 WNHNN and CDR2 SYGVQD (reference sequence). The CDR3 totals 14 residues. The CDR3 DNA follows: TGCGCCAGCAGTGCAGCAGACGGGACAGATACGCAGTATTTT. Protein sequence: CASSAADGTDTQYF.

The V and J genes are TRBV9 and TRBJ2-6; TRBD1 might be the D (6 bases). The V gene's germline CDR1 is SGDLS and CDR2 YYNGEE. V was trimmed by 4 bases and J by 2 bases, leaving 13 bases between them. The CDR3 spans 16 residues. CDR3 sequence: CASSSGYRAGANVLTF. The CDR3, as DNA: TGTGCCAGCAGCTCGGGCTACAGGGCTGGGGCCAACGTCCTGACTTTC.

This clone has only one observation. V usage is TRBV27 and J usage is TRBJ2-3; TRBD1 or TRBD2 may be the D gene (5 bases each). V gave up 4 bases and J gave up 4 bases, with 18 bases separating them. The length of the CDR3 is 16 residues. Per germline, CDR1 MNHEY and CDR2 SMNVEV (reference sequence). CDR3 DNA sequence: TGTGCCAGCAGTTCAGGATGGGGGAGTTCGTCAGATACGCAGTATTTT. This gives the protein CASSSGWGSSSDTQYF.

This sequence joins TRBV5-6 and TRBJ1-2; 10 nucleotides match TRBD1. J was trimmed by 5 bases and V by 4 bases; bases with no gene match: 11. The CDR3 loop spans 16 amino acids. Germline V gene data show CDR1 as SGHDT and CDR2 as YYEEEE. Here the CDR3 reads CASSGTPDRGKYGYTF. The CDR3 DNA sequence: TGTGCCAGCAGCGGGACCCCGGACAGGGGGAAGTATGGCTACACCTTC.

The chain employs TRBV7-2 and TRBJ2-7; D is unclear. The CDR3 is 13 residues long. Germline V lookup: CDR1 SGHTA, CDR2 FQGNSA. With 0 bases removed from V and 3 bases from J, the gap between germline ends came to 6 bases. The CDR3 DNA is TGTGCCAGCAGCTTAGCGCTCGGCTACGAGCAGTACGTC. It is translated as CASSLALGYEQYV.

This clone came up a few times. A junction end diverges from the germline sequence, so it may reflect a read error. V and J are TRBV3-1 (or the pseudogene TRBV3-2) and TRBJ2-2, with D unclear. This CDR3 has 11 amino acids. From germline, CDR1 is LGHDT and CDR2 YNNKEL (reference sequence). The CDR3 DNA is TGTGCCAGCACCCAAACCGGGGAGCTGTTTTTT. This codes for CASTQTGELFF.